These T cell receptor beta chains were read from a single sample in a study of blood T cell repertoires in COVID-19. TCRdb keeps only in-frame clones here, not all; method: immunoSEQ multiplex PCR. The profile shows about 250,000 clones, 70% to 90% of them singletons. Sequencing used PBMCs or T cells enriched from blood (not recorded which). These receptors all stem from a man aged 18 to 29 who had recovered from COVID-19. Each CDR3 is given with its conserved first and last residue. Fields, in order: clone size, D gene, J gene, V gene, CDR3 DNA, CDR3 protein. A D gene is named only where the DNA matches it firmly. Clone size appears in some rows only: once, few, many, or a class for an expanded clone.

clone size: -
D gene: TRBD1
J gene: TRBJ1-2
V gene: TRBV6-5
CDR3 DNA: TGTGCCAGCAGGCGGACAGGGGAGGGCTATGGCTACACCTTC
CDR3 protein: CASRRTGEGYGYTF

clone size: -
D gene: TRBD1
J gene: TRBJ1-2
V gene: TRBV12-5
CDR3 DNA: TGTGCTAGTGGTCAAGGGACAGGTCATGGCTACACCTTC
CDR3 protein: CASGQGTGHGYTF

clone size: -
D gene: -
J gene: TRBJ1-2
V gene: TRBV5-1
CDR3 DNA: TGCGCCAGCAGCTTGGGGACAGCTAACTATGGCTACACCTTC
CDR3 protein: CASSLGTANYGYTF

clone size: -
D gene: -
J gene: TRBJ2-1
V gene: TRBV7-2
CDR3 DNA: TGTGCCAGCAGCTCCTTGGGGGGGCCATACAATGAGCAGTTCTTC
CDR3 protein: CASSSLGGPYNEQFF

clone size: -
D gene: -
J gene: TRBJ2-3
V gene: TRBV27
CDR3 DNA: TGTGCCAGCAGTTTAAGGACGGGGAGCACAGATACGCAGTATTTT
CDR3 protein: CASSLRTGSTDTQYF

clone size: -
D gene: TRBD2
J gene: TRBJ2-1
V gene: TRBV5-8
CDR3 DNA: TGTGCCAGCAGCTCGGGACTAGCCTCCTACAATGAGCAGTTCTTC
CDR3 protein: CASSSGLASYNEQFF

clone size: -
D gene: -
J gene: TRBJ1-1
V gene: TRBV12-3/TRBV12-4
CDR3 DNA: TGTGCCAGCAGCCGAAGACAGGACACTGAAGCTTTCTTT
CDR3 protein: CASSRRQDTEAFF

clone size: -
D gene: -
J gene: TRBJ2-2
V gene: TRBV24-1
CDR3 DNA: TGTGCCACCAGTGAACCGGGACATCAGGAATCTAACACCGGGGAGCTGTTTTTT
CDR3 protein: CATSEPGHQESNTGELFF

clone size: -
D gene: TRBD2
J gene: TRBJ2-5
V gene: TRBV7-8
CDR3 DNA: TGTGCCAGCAGCTTAACCAGCGGGGGGGCTTTAGAGACCCAGTACTTC
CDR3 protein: CASSLTSGGALETQYF

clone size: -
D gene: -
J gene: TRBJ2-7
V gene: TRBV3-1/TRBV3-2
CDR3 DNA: TGTGCCAGCAGCCAAGACGGCGCAGGGGCATGGACCTACGAGCAGTACTTC
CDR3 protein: CASSQDGAGAWTYEQYF

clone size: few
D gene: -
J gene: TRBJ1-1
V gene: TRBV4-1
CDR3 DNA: TGCGCCAGCAGCCAAGGCGTGCAAGAGAACACTGAAGCTTTCTTT
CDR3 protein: CASSQGVQENTEAFF

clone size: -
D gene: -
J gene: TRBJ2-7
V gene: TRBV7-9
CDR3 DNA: TGTGCCAGCAGCTTACCTGCCGGGGGTTACGAGCAGTACTTC
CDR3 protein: CASSLPAGGYEQYF

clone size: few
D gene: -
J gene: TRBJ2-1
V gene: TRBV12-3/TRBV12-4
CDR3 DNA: TGTGCCAGCAGTCCACTCACTAGGAATGAGCAGTTCTTC
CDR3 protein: CASSPLTRNEQFF

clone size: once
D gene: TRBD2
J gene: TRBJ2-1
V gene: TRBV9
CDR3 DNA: TGTGCCAGCAGCGCAGGGACTAGCGGAGGGTACAATGAGCAGTTCTTC
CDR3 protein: CASSAGTSGGYNEQFF

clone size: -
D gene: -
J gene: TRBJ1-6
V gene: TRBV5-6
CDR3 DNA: TGTGCCAGCAGCTTGCTTAGGAGCTCCTATAATTCACCCCTCCACTTT
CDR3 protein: CASSLLRSSYNSPLHF

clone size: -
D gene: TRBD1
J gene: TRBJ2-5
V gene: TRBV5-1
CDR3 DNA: TGCGCCAGCAGCCCAGGACAGGGAAGAGAGACCCAGTACTTC
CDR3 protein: CASSPGQGRETQYF

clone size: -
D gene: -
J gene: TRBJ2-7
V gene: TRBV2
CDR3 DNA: TGTGCCAGCAGCCCGAGCTCCTACGAGCAGTACTTC
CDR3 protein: CASSPSSYEQYF

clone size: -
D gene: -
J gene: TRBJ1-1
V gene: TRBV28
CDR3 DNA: TGTGCCAGCAGTTTAAGACTGGGTTCCACTGAAGCTTTCTTT
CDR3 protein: CASSLRLGSTEAFF

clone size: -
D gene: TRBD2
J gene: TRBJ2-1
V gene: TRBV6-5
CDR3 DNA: TGTGCCAGCAGTTACAAAGCGGGAGGGTGGAATGAGCAGTTCTTC
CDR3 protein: CASSYKAGGWNEQFF

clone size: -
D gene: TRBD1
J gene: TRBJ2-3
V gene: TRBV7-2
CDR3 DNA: TGTGCCAGCAGCTTGGGACAGGGTGGTAGAGATACGCAGTATTTT
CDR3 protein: CASSLGQGGRDTQYF

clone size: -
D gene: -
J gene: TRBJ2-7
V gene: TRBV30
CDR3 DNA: TGTGCCTGGAGTGTTAGGCTTCAGGTGGGTTCCCACGAGCAGTACTTC
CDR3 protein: CAWSVRLQVGSHEQYF

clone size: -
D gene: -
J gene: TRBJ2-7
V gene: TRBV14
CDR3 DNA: TGTGCCAGCAGCCTTCCGGCGGGCCCCTACGAGCAGTACTTC
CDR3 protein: CASSLPAGPYEQYF

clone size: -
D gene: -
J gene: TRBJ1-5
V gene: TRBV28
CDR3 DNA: TGTGCCACCACCGGGGGGGAGTCCTTTGGAGATCCGCCCCAGCATTTT
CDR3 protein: CATTGGESFGDPPQHF

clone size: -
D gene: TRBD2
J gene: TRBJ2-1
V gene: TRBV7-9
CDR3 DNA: TGTGCCAGCAGCTCGTCCCGGGACTACCCCTACAATGAGCAGTTCTTC
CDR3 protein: CASSSSRDYPYNEQFF

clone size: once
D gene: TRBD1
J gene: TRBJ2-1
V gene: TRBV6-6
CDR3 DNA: TGTGCCAGCAGTCCGCAGGACAGGGGCGGGTCCTACAATGAGCAGTTCTTC
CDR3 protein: CASSPQDRGGSYNEQFF

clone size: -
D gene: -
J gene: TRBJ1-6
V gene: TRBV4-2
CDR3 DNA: TGTGCCAGCAGCCAAGAATCGCAGGGAAACAATTCACCCCTCCACTTT
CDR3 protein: CASSQESQGNNSPLHF

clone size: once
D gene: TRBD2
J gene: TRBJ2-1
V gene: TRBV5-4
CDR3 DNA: TGTGCCAGCAGCTTGGCGGCGGGAGGGCCTAACAATGAGCAGTTCTTC
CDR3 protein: CASSLAAGGPNNEQFF

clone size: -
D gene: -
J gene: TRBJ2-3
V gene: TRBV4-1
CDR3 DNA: TGCGCCAGCAGCGCCCGGACTGAAAGCACAGATACGCAGTATTTT
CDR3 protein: CASSARTESTDTQYF

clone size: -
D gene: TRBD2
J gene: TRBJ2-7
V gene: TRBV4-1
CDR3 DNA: TGCGCCAGCAGCCAAGTCAGTCTAGCGGGAGCCGGCGAGCAGTACTTC
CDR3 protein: CASSQVSLAGAGEQYF

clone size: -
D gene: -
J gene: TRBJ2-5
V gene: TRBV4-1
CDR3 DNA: TGCGCCAGCAGCCAAGAAACCACCGGGGAGACCCAGTACTTC
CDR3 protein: CASSQETTGETQYF

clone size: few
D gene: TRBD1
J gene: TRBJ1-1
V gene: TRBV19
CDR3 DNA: TGTGCCAGTAGTATTGGGACAGGGACCGTTGCTGAAGCTTTCTTT
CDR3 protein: CASSIGTGTVAEAFF